This section outlines one TCR beta chain sequence together with its context. The data belong to a study of blood T cell repertoires in COVID-19. Overall study: The United States, Italy and Spain were the sources of the acute and convalescent COVID-19 samples.

CDR3 length: 17 amino acids. The J segment lost 1 base and the V segment lost 4 bases, leaving 5 bases of the junction unmatched. Germline V gene data show CDR1 as MNHNS and CDR2 as SASEGT. Method: immunoSEQ multiplex PCR; TCRdb's copy keeps in-frame clones and lacks some. Found here are 95,000 to 120,000 clones, 84% of them singletons; the top ten hold roughly 8.1%. The sequenced sample consisted of peripheral blood. The sequence was collected from a woman in her 40s with acute or convalescent COVID-19. The gene calls are TRBV6-1 and TRBJ2-2; TRBD2 matches 11 bases. The CDR3 DNA reads TGTGCCAGCAGTGTTGGTGGACTAGCGGGGAACACCGGGGAGCTGTTTTTT. Encoded protein: CASSVGGLAGNTGELFF.